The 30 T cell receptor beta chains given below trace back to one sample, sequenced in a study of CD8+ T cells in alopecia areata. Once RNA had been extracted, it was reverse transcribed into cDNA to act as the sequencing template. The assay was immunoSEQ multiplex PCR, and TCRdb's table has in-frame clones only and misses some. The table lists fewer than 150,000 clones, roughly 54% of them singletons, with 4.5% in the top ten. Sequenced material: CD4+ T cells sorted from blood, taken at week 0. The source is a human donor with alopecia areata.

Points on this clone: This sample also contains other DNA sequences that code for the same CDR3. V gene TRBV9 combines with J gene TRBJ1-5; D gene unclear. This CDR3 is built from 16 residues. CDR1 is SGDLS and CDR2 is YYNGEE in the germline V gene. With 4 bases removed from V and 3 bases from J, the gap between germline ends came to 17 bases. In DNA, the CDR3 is TGTGCCAGCAGCCCGGGAGTTGGTGCATCCAATCAGCCCCAGCATTTT. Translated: CASSPGVGASNQPQHF.

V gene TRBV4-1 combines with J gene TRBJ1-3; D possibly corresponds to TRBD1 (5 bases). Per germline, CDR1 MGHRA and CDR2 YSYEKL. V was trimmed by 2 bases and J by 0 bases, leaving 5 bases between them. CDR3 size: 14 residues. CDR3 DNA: TGCGCCAGCAGCCAACAGGGCTCTGGAAACACCATATATTTT. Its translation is CASSQQGSGNTIYF.

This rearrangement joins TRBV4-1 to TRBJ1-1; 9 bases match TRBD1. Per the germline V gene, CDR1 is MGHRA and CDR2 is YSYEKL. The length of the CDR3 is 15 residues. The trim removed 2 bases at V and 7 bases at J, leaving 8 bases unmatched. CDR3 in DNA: TGCGCCAGCAGCCAATTACCGGGACAGGGTATTGAAGCTTTCTTT. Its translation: CASSQLPGQGIEAFF.

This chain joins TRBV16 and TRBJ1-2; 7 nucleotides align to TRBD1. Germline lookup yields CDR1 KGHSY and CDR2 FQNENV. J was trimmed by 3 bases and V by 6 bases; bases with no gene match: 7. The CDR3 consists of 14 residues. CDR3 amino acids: CASSFDRVDYGYTF. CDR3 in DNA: TGTGCCAGCAGTTTCGACAGGGTCGACTATGGCTACACCTTC.

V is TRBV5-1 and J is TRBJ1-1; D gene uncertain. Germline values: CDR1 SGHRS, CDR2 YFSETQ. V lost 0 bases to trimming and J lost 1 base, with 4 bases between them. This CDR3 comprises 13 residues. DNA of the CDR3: TGCGCCAGCAGCTTGGCAGAGAACACTGAAGCTTTCTTT. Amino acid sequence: CASSLAENTEAFF.

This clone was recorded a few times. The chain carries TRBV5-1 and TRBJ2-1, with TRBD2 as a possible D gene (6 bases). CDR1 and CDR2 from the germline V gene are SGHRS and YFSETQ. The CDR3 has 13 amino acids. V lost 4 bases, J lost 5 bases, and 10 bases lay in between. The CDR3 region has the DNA TGCGCCAGCAGCGCGGGACCCGACAATGAGCAGTTCTTC. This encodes CASSAGPDNEQFF. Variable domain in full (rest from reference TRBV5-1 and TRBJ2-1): KAGVTQTPRYLIKTRGQQVTLSCSPISGHRSVSWYQQTPGQGLQFLFEYFSETQRNKGNFPGRFSGRQFSNSRSEMNVSTLELGDSALYLCASSAGPDNEQFFGPGTRLTVL.

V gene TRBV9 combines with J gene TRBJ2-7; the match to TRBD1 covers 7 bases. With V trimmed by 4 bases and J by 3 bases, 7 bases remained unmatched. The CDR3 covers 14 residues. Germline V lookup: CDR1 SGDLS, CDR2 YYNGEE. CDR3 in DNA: TGTGCCAGCAGCCTAACGTGGGACAGCTACGAGCAGTACTTC. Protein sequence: CASSLTWDSYEQYF.

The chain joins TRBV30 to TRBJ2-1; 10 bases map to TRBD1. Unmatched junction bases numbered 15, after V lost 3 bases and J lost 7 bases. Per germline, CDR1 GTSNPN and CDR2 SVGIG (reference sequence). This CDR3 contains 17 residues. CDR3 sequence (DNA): TGTGCCTGGAGCGGCGGGGGGTACCGGGACAGGGGAAATGAGCAGTTCTTC. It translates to CAWSGGGYRDRGNEQFF.

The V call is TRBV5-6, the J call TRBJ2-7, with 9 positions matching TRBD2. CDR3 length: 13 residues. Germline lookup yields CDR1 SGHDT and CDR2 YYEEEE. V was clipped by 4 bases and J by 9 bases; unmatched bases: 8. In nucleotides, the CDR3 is TGTGCCAGCAGCCAGCGGGGGGCCGACGCGCAGTACTTC. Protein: CASSQRGADAQYF.

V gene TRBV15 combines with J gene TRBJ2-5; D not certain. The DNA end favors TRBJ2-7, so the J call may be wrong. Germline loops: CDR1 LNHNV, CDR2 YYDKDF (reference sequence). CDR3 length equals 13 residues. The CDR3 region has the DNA TGTGCCACCAGCAGAGAAGGCGCGTACGAGCAGTACTTC. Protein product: CATSREGAYEQYF.

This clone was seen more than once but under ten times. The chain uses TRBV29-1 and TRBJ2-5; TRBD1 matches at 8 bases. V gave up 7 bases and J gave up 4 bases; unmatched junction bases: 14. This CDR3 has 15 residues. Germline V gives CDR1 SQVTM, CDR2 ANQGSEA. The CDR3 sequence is CSGEDRAVGRETQYF. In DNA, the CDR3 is TGCAGCGGAGAGGACAGGGCAGTCGGTAGAGAGACCCAGTACTTC. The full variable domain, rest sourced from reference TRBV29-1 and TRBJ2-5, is SAVISQKPSRDICQRGTSLTIQCQVDSQVTMMFWYRQQPGQSLTLIATANQGSEATYESGFVIDKFPISRPNLTFSTLTVSNMSPEDSSIYLCSGEDRAVGRETQYFGPGTRLLVL.

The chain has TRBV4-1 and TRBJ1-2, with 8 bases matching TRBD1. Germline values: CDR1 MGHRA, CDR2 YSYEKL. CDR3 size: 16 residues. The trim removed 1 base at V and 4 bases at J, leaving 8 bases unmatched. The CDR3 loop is CASSQALRDRSYGYTF. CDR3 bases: TGCGCCAGCAGCCAAGCCCTTAGGGACAGGAGCTATGGCTACACCTTC.

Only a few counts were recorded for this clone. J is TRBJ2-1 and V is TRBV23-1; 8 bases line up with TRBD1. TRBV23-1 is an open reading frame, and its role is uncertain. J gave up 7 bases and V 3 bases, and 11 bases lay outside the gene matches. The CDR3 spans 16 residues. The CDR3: CASSHYRGARMNEQFF. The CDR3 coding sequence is TGCGCCAGCAGTCATTACAGGGGGGCGCGGATGAATGAGCAGTTCTTC.

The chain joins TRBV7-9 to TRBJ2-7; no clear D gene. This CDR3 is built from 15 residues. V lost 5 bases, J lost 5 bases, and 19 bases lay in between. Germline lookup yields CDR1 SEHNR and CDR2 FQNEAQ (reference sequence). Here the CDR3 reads CASSPFRPPAHEQYF. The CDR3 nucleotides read TGTGCCAGCAGCCCCTTCCGACCGCCTGCCCACGAGCAGTACTTC. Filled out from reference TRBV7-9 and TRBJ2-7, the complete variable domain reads DTGVSQNPRHKITKRGQNVTFRCDPISEHNRLYWYRQTLGQGPEFLTYFQNEAQLEKSRLLSDRFSAERPKGSFSTLEIQRTEQGDSAMYLCASSPFRPPAHEQYFGPGTRLTVT.

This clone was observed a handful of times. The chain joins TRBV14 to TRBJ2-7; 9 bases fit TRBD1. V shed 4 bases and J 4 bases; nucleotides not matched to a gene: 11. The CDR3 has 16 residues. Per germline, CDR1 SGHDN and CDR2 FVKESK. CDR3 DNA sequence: TGTGCCAGCAGCCTTCTGGGGACAGGGAGTAAGTACGAGCAGTACTTC. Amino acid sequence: CASSLLGTGSKYEQYF.

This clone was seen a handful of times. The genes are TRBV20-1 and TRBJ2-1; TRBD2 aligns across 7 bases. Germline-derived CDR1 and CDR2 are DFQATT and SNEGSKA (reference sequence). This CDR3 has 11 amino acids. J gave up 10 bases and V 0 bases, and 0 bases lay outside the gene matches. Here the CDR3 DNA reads TGCAGTGCTAGAGACGGGAGGGAGCAGTTCTTC. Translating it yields CSARDGREQFF.

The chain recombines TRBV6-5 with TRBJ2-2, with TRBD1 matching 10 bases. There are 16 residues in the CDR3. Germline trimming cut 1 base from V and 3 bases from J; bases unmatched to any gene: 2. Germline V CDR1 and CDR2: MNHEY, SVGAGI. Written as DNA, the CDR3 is TGTGCCAGCAGTTACTTGGACAGGGGGTACACCGGGGAGCTGTTTTTT. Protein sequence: CASSYLDRGYTGELFF.

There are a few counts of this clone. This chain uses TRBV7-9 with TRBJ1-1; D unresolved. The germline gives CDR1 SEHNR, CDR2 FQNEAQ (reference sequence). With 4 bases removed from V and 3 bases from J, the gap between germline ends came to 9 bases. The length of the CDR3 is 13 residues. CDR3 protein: CASSYTADTEAFF. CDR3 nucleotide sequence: TGTGCCAGCAGCTATACAGCCGACACTGAAGCTTTCTTT.

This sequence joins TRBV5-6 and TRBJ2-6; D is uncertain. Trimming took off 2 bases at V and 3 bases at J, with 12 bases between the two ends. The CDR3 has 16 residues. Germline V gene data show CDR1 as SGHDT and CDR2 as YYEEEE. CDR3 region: CASSLHSGVGANVLTF. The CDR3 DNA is TGTGCCAGCAGCTTACACTCTGGGGTTGGGGCCAACGTCCTGACTTTC.

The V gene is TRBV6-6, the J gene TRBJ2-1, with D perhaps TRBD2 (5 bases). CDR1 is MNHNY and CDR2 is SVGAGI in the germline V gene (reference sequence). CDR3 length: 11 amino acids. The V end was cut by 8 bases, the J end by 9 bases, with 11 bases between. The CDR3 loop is CASRADSEQFF. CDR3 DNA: TGTGCCAGCCGAGCGGATAGTGAGCAGTTCTTC.

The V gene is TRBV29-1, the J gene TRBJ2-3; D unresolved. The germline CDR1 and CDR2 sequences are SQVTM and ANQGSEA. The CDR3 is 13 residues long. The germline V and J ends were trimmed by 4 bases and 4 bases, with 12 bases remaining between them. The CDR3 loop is CSVGFLGPDTQYF. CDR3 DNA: TGCAGCGTTGGTTTTCTAGGCCCAGATACGCAGTATTTT.

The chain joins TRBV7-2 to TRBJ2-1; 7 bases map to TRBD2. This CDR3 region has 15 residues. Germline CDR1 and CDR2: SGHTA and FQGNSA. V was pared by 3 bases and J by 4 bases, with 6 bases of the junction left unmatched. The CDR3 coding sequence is TGTGCCAGCAGCTTCACAAGCGGGATTTACAATGAGCAGTTCTTC. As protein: CASSFTSGIYNEQFF.

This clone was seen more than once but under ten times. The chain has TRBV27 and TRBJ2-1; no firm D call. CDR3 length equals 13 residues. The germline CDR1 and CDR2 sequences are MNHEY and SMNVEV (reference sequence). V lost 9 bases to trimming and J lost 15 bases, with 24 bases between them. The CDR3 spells CASSLETESLLFF. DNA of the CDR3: TGTGCCAGTTCACTGGAGACTGAATCTTTGCTGTTCTTC.

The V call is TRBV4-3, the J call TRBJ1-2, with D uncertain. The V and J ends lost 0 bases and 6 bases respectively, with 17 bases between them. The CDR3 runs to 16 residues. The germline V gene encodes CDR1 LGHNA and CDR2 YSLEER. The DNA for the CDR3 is TGCGCCAGCAGCCAAGAGTATACCGGTTTTATTGATGGCTACACCTTC. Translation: CASSQEYTGFIDGYTF.

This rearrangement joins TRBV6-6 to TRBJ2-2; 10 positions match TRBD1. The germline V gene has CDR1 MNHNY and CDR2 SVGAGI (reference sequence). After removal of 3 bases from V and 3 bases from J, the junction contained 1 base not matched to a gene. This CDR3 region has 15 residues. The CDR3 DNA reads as TGTGCCAGCAGTTATGGACAGGGGGACACCGGGGAGCTGTTTTTT. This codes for CASSYGQGDTGELFF.

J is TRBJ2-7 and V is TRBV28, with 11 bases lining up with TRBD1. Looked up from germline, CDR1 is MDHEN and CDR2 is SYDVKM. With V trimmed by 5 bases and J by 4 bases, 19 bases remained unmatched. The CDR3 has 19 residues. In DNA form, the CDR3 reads TGTGCCAGCAGTCCTCGCGGCCGGGACAGGGGGTTAGGCTCGTACGAGCAGTACTTC. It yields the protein CASSPRGRDRGLGSYEQYF. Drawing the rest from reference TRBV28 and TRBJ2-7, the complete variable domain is DVKVTQSSRYLVKRTGEKVFLECVQDMDHENMFWYRQDPGLGLRLIYFSYDVKMKEKGDIPEGYSVSREKKERFSLILESASTNQTSMYLCASSPRGRDRGLGSYEQYFGPGTRLTVT.

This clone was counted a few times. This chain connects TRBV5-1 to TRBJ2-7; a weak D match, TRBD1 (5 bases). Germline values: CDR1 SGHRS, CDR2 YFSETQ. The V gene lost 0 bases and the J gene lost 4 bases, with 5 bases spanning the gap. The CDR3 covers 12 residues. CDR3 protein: CASSLDRYEQYF. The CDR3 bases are TGCGCCAGCAGCTTGGACAGGTACGAGCAGTACTTC.

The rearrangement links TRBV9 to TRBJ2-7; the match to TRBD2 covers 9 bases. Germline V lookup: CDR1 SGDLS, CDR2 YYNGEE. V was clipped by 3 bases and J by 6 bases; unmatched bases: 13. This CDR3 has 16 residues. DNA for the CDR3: TGTGCCAGCAGCGCGAAAAGCGGGGGGCTACTCCGCGAGCAGTACTTC. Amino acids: CASSAKSGGLLREQYF.

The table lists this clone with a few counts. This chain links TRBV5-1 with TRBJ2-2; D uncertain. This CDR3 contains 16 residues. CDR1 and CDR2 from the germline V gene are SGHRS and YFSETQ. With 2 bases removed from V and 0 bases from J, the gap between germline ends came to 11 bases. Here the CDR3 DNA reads TGCGCCAGCAGCTTTGGTGGCCGTTCGAACACCGGGGAGCTGTTTTTT. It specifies CASSFGGRSNTGELFF.

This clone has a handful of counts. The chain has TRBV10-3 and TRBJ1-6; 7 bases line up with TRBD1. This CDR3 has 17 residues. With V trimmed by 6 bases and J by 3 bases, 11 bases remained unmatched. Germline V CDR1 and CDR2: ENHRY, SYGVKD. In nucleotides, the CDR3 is TGTGCCATCAGGGAAGGACGACAGGGCGGCTATAATTCACCCCTCCACTTT. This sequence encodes CAIREGRQGGYNSPLHF.